Sequencing of this TCR beta chain was carried out in a study of T cells in localized non-small cell lung cancer. Note on this clone: Its antigen is still unknown.

Nonneoplastic adjacent lung devoid of atypia was obtained no less than 2 cm from the tumor margin. Study-wide results and caveats: In adjacent lung, a median about 52 of the top 100 tumor clones were found. Adjacent uninvolved lung had the highest clonality, suggesting focused antigen responses.

Profiled with immunoSEQ multiplex PCR; TCRdb holds only in-frame clones, not every one. The repertoire holds around 1,800 clones, with about 33% as singletons. V was shortened by 5 bases and J by 1 base, with 15 bases between the two germline ends. The CDR3 loop spans 16 amino acids. Germline assignment: CDR1 SGHNT and CDR2 YENEEA. The clonotype was recovered from a woman aged 40-70 years with stage I lung adenocarcinoma. The sample was normal lung tissue next to the tumor, taken before any cancer treatment. The J gene is TRBJ1-3, the V gene TRBV11-3; D is possibly TRBD1 (5 bases). Here the CDR3 reads CASSHPGPTSGNTIYF. The CDR3, as DNA: TGTGCCAGCAGCCATCCGGGACCGACATCTGGAAACACCATATATTTT.